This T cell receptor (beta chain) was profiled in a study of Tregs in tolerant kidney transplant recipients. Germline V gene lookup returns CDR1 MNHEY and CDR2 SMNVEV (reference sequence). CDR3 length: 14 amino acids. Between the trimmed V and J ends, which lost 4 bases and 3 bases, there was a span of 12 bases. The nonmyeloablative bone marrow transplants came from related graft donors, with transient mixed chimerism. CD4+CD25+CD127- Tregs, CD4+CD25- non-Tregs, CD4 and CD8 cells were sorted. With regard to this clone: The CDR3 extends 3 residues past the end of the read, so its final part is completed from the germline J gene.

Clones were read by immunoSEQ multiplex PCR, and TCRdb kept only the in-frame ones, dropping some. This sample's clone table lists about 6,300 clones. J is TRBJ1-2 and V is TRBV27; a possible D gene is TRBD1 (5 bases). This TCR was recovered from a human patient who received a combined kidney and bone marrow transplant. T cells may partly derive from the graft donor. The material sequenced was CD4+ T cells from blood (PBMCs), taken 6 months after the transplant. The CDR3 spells CASSYTRDYYGYTF. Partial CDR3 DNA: TGTGCCAGCAGTTACACAAGGGACTACTATGGC.